This T cell receptor beta chain is drawn from a study of shared clonotypes between healthy human individuals. TCRdb's table, derived via immunoSEQ multiplex PCR, lists solely in-frame clones and lacks some. The sample contains approximately 2.5 million clones, over 85% of which appear only once. This clone was detected a few times. The TCR sequence derives from a man in his late teens or twenties in good health. Source material: naive CD4+ T cells sorted from blood. Subset here: CD45RA+ positively selected.

The CDR3, as DNA: TGCGCCAGCAGCCCCACAGGGGTGAACACTGAAGCTTTCTTT. The encoded protein is CASSPTGVNTEAFF. The rearrangement uses TRBV5-1 and TRBJ1-1; 7 bases match TRBD1. The CDR3 length is 14 residues. The V and J ends lost 4 bases and 0 bases, in that order; junction bases with no gene match: 3. The germline gives CDR1 SGHRS, CDR2 YFSETQ. The variable domain in full, completed from reference TRBV5-1 and TRBJ1-1, reads KAGVTQTPRYLIKTRGQQVTLSCSPISGHRSVSWYQQTPGQGLQFLFEYFSETQRNKGNFPGRFSGRQFSNSRSEMNVSTLELGDSALYLCASSPTGVNTEAFFGQGTRLTVV.